Each of the 20 T cell receptor beta chains below was sequenced from the same sample in a study of cytomegalovirus exposure and HLA in healthy donors. Primers included in the PCR were 60 Vbeta and 13 Jbeta primers. The assay was immunoSEQ multiplex PCR, and TCRdb's table has in-frame clones only and misses some. The sample includes a few hundred thousand clones, about 80% of them seen just once. The sample comprised PBMCs. The receptor source for this set is a woman in her 50s in good health and CMV-seropositive.

The chain recombines TRBV20-1 with TRBJ2-7, with a possible D match to TRBD2 (6 bases). Germline-derived CDR1 and CDR2 are DFQATT and SNEGSKA (reference sequence). Trimming left V 5 bases short and J 7 bases short, with 12 bases between. The CDR3 consists of 11 residues. CDR3 loop: CSAATGLEQYF. The CDR3 bases are TGCAGTGCTGCAACGGGACTTGAGCAGTACTTC.

The chain employs TRBV7-2 and TRBJ2-2, with D tentatively TRBD2 (5 bases). The CDR3 has 15 residues. The V end was cut by 1 base, the J end by 4 bases, with 10 bases between. From germline, CDR1 is SGHTA and CDR2 FQGNSA. The CDR3 here is CASSLVEAFTGELFF. As DNA, the CDR3 is TGTGCCAGCAGCTTAGTGGAGGCCTTCACCGGGGAGCTGTTTTTT. Variable domain in full (rest from reference TRBV7-2 and TRBJ2-2): GAGVSQSPSNKVTEKGKDVELRCDPISGHTALYWYRQSLGQGLEFLIYFQGNSAPDKSGLPSDRFSAERTGGSVSTLTIQRTQQEDSAVYLCASSLVEAFTGELFFGEGSRLTVL.

The V call is TRBV7-8, the J call TRBJ1-1; no definite D call. Germline CDR1 and CDR2: SGHVS and FQNEAQ. The CDR3 runs to 14 residues. V was trimmed by 1 base and J by 2 bases, leaving 8 bases between them. CDR3 sequence (DNA): TGTGCCAGCAGCTTAGTTTCAGGAAACACTGAAGCTTTCTTT. As protein: CASSLVSGNTEAFF.

This sequence joins TRBV2 and TRBJ2-7; no definite D call. CDR1 is SNHLY, CDR2 FYNNEI, per germline. This CDR3 has 13 amino acids. Trimming took off 6 bases at V and 2 bases at J, with 11 bases between the two ends. Here the CDR3 DNA reads TGTGCCAGCAGGGCGGTGGGTACCTACGAGCAGTACTTC. It is translated as CASRAVGTYEQYF.

The chain carries TRBV14 and TRBJ2-2; a weak D match, TRBD2 (6 bases). The CDR3 runs to 15 residues. V was cut by 1 base and J by 4 bases, with 10 bases left in between. Per germline, CDR1 SGHDN and CDR2 FVKESK. The CDR3 coding sequence is TGTGCCAGCAGCCAAGTTCTGGGGGGCACCGGGGAGCTGTTTTTT. This translates into CASSQVLGGTGELFF.

This clone was counted a few times. The chain uses TRBV18 and TRBJ1-1; 8 positions agree with TRBD1. The CDR3 loop spans 13 amino acids. Unmatched junction bases numbered 1, after V lost 3 bases and J lost 4 bases. CDR1 and CDR2 (germline): KGHSH, LQKENI. Written as DNA, the CDR3 is TGTGCCAGCTCACCGGACAGGGTCACTGAAGCTTTCTTT. Its translation is CASSPDRVTEAFF.

The chain carries TRBV6-6 and TRBJ1-4; no firm D call. The V gene's germline CDR1 is MNHNY and CDR2 SVGAGI (reference sequence). Trimming removed 4 bases at V and 4 bases at J, with 10 bases between. This CDR3 contains 14 residues. The CDR3 DNA follows: TGTGCCAGCAGTTTGTATCGGGGTAATGAAAAACTGTTTTTT. It specifies CASSLYRGNEKLFF.

The chain links TRBV6-6 to TRBJ1-5; tentatively, D is TRBD1 (5 bases). Germline V gene sequence: CDR1 MNHNY, CDR2 SVGAGI (reference sequence). This CDR3 comprises 15 residues. V shed 4 bases and J shed 2 bases, with 12 bases lying between them. CDR3 loop: CASSWTNRRNQPQHF. CDR3 in DNA: TGTGCCAGCAGTTGGACAAACAGGCGCAATCAGCCCCAGCATTTT.

CDR3 region: CASSLAAGGPSPLHF. CDR3 nucleotide sequence: TGCGCCAGCAGCTTGGCCGCCGGTGGGCCTTCACCCCTCCACTTT. The gene calls are TRBV5-1 and TRBJ1-6; D not certain. Germline CDR1 is SGHRS and CDR2 is YFSETQ. The CDR3 runs to 15 residues. With 0 bases removed from V and 9 bases from J, the gap between germline ends came to 13 bases.

The chain employs TRBV7-2 and TRBJ1-1; no definite D call. The CDR3 contains 14 residues. Trimming left V 5 bases short and J 0 bases short, with 10 bases between. CDR1 is SGHTA, CDR2 FQGNSA, per germline. Written as DNA, the CDR3 is TGTGCCAGCAGCCCCCTAAGAATGAACACTGAAGCTTTCTTT. Its translation is CASSPLRMNTEAFF.

The rearrangement joins TRBV5-8 to TRBJ2-2; perhaps TRBD1 as D (6 bases). The CDR3 has 15 amino acids. Trimming took off 5 bases at V and 4 bases at J, with 15 bases between the two ends. CDR1 and CDR2 from the germline V gene are SGHTS and YDEGEE. The CDR3 region is CASRFTGKSTGELFF. The CDR3 region has the DNA TGTGCCAGCAGGTTCACAGGGAAGAGCACCGGGGAGCTGTTTTTT.

The chain recombines TRBV7-2 with TRBJ1-6, with D possibly matching TRBD1 (6 bases). The CDR3 covers 14 residues. The ends were cut back, 5 bases at V and 4 bases at J, with 9 bases in the middle. The germline gives CDR1 SGHTA, CDR2 FQGNSA. The CDR3 sequence is CASSPGQYNSPLHF. In DNA form, the CDR3 reads TGTGCCAGCAGCCCCGGACAGTATAATTCACCCCTCCACTTT.

This clone has a single count. V and J are TRBV5-1 and TRBJ1-6, with D possibly TRBD1 on 5 matching bases. This CDR3 spans 16 amino acids. The germline CDR1 and CDR2 sequences are SGHRS and YFSETQ. V was trimmed by 5 bases and J by 7 bases, leaving 19 bases between them. CDR3: CASRGGDMNPNSPLHF. CDR3 nucleotides: TGCGCCAGCAGGGGGGGGGATATGAACCCAAATTCACCCCTCCACTTT.

The genes are TRBV4-2 and TRBJ1-1; no clear D gene. V was pared by 4 bases and J by 2 bases, with 14 bases between. Germline lookup yields CDR1 LGHNA and CDR2 YNFKEQ. The CDR3 contains 15 residues. The DNA for the CDR3 is TGTGCCAGCAGCCGAGATCCTAGTGGTAACACTGAAGCTTTCTTT. It yields the protein CASSRDPSGNTEAFF.

V is TRBV4-3 and J is TRBJ1-2; tentatively, D is TRBD1 (6 bases). V lost 4 bases and J lost 4, with 16 bases in between. The CDR3 is made up of 15 amino acids. Germline V gene data show CDR1 as LGHNA and CDR2 as YSLEER. Here the CDR3 reads CASSLTPGGLYGYTF. In DNA form, the CDR3 reads TGCGCCAGCAGCCTTACTCCGGGGGGCCTCTATGGCTACACCTTC.

This clone was counted only a few times. V gene TRBV6-6 combines with J gene TRBJ2-2; 7 bases are a match to TRBD1. The germline V gene has CDR1 MNHNY and CDR2 SVGAGI (reference sequence). The V segment lost 0 bases and the J segment 6 bases; nucleotides outside the gene matches: 4. The CDR3 covers 15 residues. This CDR3 reads CASSYSQGDAGELFF. The CDR3 DNA follows: TGTGCCAGCAGTTACTCCCAGGGGGATGCCGGGGAGCTGTTTTTT.

The V gene is TRBV5-1, the J gene TRBJ1-4; 7 bases agree with TRBD1. This CDR3 is 17 amino acids long. Germline values: CDR1 SGHRS, CDR2 YFSETQ. V lost 3 bases, J lost 7 bases, and 15 bases stayed unmatched. The CDR3 sequence is CASSYYNLQGSGEKLFF. The CDR3 DNA sequence: TGCGCCAGCAGCTACTATAATTTACAGGGGTCGGGTGAAAAACTGTTTTTT.

The table lists this clone with a few counts. The chain is built from TRBV6-5 and TRBJ1-2; TRBD1 might be the D (6 bases). The CDR3 runs to 15 residues. V lost 0 bases and J 5 bases, leaving 13 bases between the germline ends. Per germline, CDR1 MNHEY and CDR2 SVGAGI. The CDR3, as DNA: TGTGCCAGCAGTTACTCGTCCCAGGGGAATTATGGCTACACCTTC. Its translation: CASSYSSQGNYGYTF.

With regard to this clone: The same CDR3 can be traced to other DNA sequences in this sample. The chain is built from TRBV29-1 and TRBJ2-7; a possible D gene is TRBD1 (6 bases). CDR1 SQVTM and CDR2 ANQGSEA come from the germline V gene. This CDR3 region has 11 residues. With 5 bases removed from V and 3 bases from J, the gap between germline ends came to 8 bases. CDR3 region: CSVLQGYEQYF. Here the CDR3 DNA reads TGCAGCGTTCTACAGGGCTACGAGCAGTACTTC.

V and J are TRBV28 and TRBJ1-2; D not certain. CDR3 length equals 12 residues. CDR1 and CDR2 (germline): MDHEN, SYDVKM. V was trimmed by 2 bases and J by 2 bases, leaving 3 bases between them. The CDR3 protein is CASSLQNYGYTF. As DNA, the CDR3 is TGTGCCAGCAGTTTACAGAACTATGGCTACACCTTC.